This T cell receptor (beta chain) was captured by sequencing in a study of blood T cell repertoires in COVID-19. Overall study: PBMCs, B-cell-depleted T cells, or T cells were the source of the cDNA or gDNA that made up the material.

Looked up from germline, CDR1 is SGHRS and CDR2 is YFSETQ. Unmatched junction bases numbered 12, after V lost 5 bases and J lost 3 bases. The CDR3 is made up of 16 amino acids. How the authors handled the data: Nucleated cell number was recorded as an estimate derived from reference gene primer amplification. Some clones are missing from TCRdb's copy, which holds only in-frame ones; the method was immunoSEQ multiplex PCR. That table gives V, J and clone size, and the DNA gave D and trimming. Among about 160,000 clones listed, 60% to 85% were seen once. The TCR comes from a man between 65 and 85 years old with acute or convalescent COVID-19. The sequenced material came from peripheral blood. V gene TRBV5-1 combines with J gene TRBJ1-1; the match to TRBD1 covers 8 bases. The CDR3 loop reads CASSSRQGAVDTEAFF. The CDR3 DNA sequence: TGCGCCAGCAGTAGCCGGCAGGGGGCAGTGGACACTGAAGCTTTCTTT.